A single T cell receptor beta chain is shown here with its context. As yet, its antigen is unknown. Read data end 3 residues before the CDR3 end; the end is taken from the germline J gene. CDR1 is MNHEY and CDR2 is SMNVEV in the germline V gene (reference sequence). This CDR3 has 15 residues. The ends were cut back, 6 bases at V and 1 base at J, with 15 bases in the middle. Profiling relied on immunoSEQ multiplex PCR, and the TCRdb table lists in-frame clones only, not all of them. In total, the table holds some 43,000 clones. These data originate in a study of T cells in women clearing cervical HPV infection. Turning to the study itself: Cases' blood sampling followed lesion detection by median roughly five months (90 to 200). Overall study results and limits: CIN3+ cases had significantly higher TCR repertoire richness than controls, but evenness did not differ. Effector/memory and HPV-specific T cells were not isolated, and association timing is unknown.

This clonotype originated in a woman between 18 and 69 years old with a cervical HPV16 infection that either progressed to CIN3+ or cleared (not recorded which). The J gene is TRBJ1-1, the V gene TRBV27, with D perhaps TRBD1 (6 bases). The material sequenced was blood buffy coat. This chain's CDR3 is CASRLGGAGNTEAFF. Partial CDR3 DNA: TGTGCCAGCAGACTCGGGGGGGCAGGGAACACTGAA.